Presented here are 11 T cell receptor beta chains from one specimen sequenced in a study of blood T cell repertoires in COVID-19. Generated by immunoSEQ multiplex PCR, the TCRdb table keeps only in-frame clones and is missing some. The repertoire holds approximately 91,000 clones, with about 85% as singletons. The sequenced sample was peripheral blood. The receptors stem from a man between 65 and 85 years old with acute or convalescent COVID-19.

This chain connects TRBV11-2 to TRBJ2-1; D ambiguous. There are 16 residues in the CDR3. Per the germline V gene, CDR1 is SGHAT and CDR2 is FQNNGV. V gave up 1 base and J gave up 0 bases, with 10 bases separating them. The CDR3 DNA reads as TGTGCCAGCAGCTTAGCGGCGGTAAGCTCCTACAATGAGCAGTTCTTC. It specifies CASSLAAVSSYNEQFF. The entire variable domain, with the rest obtained from reference TRBV11-2 and TRBJ2-1, is as follows: EAGVAQSPRYKIIEKRQSVAFWCNPISGHATLYWYQQILGQGPKLLIQFQNNGVVDDSQLPKDRFSAERLKGVDSTLKIQPAKLEDSAVYLCASSLAAVSSYNEQFFGPGTRLTVL.

V usage is TRBV10-3 and J usage is TRBJ1-1, with 9 bases matching TRBD1. CDR3 length equals 14 residues. Per the germline V gene, CDR1 is ENHRY and CDR2 is SYGVKD. Trimming took 6 bases from V and 2 from J; bases not matched to a gene: 4. CDR3 region: CAISGQGRNTEAFF. Written as DNA, the CDR3 is TGTGCCATCAGCGGACAGGGGCGAAACACTGAAGCTTTCTTT.

The chain has TRBV7-5 and TRBJ1-2. TRBV7-5 is classified as a pseudogene. The CDR3 has 11 amino acids. CDR3 loop: CARIPAHGYTF. The CDR3 nucleotides read TGTGCCAGAATCCCCGCGCACGGCTACACCTTC.

The chain links TRBV19 to TRBJ1-5; 9 nucleotides match TRBD1. V dropped 2 bases and J dropped 11; count of bases not matched to a gene: 10. The length of the CDR3 is 15 residues. The germline CDR1 and CDR2 sequences are LNHDA and SQIVND (reference sequence). The CDR3 spells CASSINGDRGAAQHF. The CDR3 nucleotides read TGTGCCAGTAGTATAAATGGTGACAGGGGGGCAGCCCAGCATTTT.

This chain connects TRBV10-2 to TRBJ1-4; 8 bases fit TRBD1. The trim removed 2 bases at V and 7 bases at J, leaving 3 bases unmatched. Looked up from germline, CDR1 is WSHSY and CDR2 is SAAADI. This CDR3 has 14 residues. The CDR3 protein is CASSEGRGPEKLFF. CDR3 nucleotide sequence: TGCGCCAGCAGTGAGGGCAGGGGGCCTGAAAAACTGTTTTTT.

The sample holds one count of this clone. The gene calls are TRBV5-1 and TRBJ2-1; 9 nucleotides match TRBD2. Germline V gene sequence: CDR1 SGHRS, CDR2 YFSETQ. The CDR3 is made up of 13 amino acids. V shed 0 bases and J 8 bases; nucleotides not matched to a gene: 0. The CDR3 here is CASSLERGDEQFF. CDR3 coding DNA: TGCGCCAGCAGCTTGGAGCGGGGGGATGAGCAGTTCTTC. Full variable domain (remainder filled in from reference TRBV5-1 and TRBJ2-1): KAGVTQTPRYLIKTRGQQVTLSCSPISGHRSVSWYQQTPGQGLQFLFEYFSETQRNKGNFPGRFSGRQFSNSRSEMNVSTLELGDSALYLCASSLERGDEQFFGPGTRLTVL.

This sequence joins TRBV29-1 and TRBJ1-2; 7 nucleotides align to TRBD1. CDR1 and CDR2 from the germline V gene are SQVTM and ANQGSEA. V trimming: 4 bases; J trimming: 5 bases; junction bases outside the gene matches: 10. CDR3 length: 14 residues. CDR3 sequence (DNA): TGCAGCGTTGTACCCGACAGGGTTACTTATGGCTACACCTTC. As protein: CSVVPDRVTYGYTF.

This chain links TRBV7-9 with TRBJ1-2; 8 positions match TRBD1. The CDR3 is 14 residues long. V gave up 1 base and J gave up 6 bases; unmatched junction bases: 4. CDR1 and CDR2 (germline): SEHNR, FQNEAQ (reference sequence). The CDR3, as DNA: TGTGCCAGCAGCTTAGATACAGGGGGTAATGGCTACACCTTC. Protein: CASSLDTGGNGYTF.

This rearrangement joins TRBV28 to TRBJ2-1, with D possibly matching TRBD1 (7 bases). V was pared by 5 bases and J by 2 bases, with 16 bases between. The CDR3 runs 16 residues. Germline CDR1 MDHEN, CDR2 SYDVKM. The chain's CDR3 is CASSPSQGGPYNEQFF. CDR3 DNA: TGTGCCAGCAGTCCAAGCCAGGGGGGCCCCTACAATGAGCAGTTCTTC. Supplemented by reference TRBV28 and TRBJ2-1, the full variable domain reads DVKVTQSSRYLVKRTGEKVFLECVQDMDHENMFWYRQDPGLGLRLIYFSYDVKMKEKGDIPEGYSVSREKKERFSLILESASTNQTSMYLCASSPSQGGPYNEQFFGPGTRLTVL.

The chain couples TRBV12-3 or TRBV12-4 to TRBJ1-4; D is possibly TRBD1 (5 bases). This CDR3 region has 12 residues. V gave up 0 bases and J gave up 16 bases, with 12 bases separating them. CDR3 amino acids: CASSLAGQGPFF. CDR3 DNA: TGTGCCAGCAGTTTAGCAGGGCAGGGCCCGTTTTTT.

The chain carries TRBV5-4 and TRBJ2-5; TRBD1 matches at 7 bases. Germline V gene sequence: CDR1 SGHNT, CDR2 YYREEE (reference sequence). This CDR3 has 13 residues. V lost 4 bases to trimming and J lost 3 bases; unmatched junction nucleotides: 3. CDR3 sequence: CASSLDREETQYF. The CDR3 DNA sequence: TGTGCCAGCAGCCTCGACAGGGAAGAGACCCAGTACTTC.